This T cell receptor (beta chain) was captured by sequencing in a study of lymphopenia after photon versus proton radiotherapy. General study results and limits: Oligoclonal CD8+ Temra expansion after nadir drove photon patients' diversity drop.

The CDR3 sequence is 15 residues long. Germline lookup yields CDR1 GTSNPN and CDR2 SVGIG (reference sequence). V shed 0 bases, J shed 6 bases, and the junction held 9 bases outside the gene matches. The repertoire was sequenced with immunoSEQ multiplex PCR; TCRdb's copy has only in-frame clones and lacks some. Of about 33,000 clones listed, 75% to 90% are singletons. In the case of this clone: Its antigen is not known.

Sequences were derived from peripheral blood, sampled from a patient treated with photon-based radiotherapy. The receptor was derived from a woman aged 50 to 60 with pancreatic cancer. The gene calls are TRBV30 and TRBJ2-5; 8 bases are a match to TRBD1. The CDR3 spells CAWSVSYRGAKTQYF. The CDR3 DNA sequence: TGTGCCTGGAGTGTAAGTTACAGGGGGGCCAAGACCCAGTACTTC.